One and the same sample provided the 11 T cell receptor beta chains below, sequenced in a study of blood T cell repertoires in COVID-19. Profiling relied on immunoSEQ multiplex PCR, and the TCRdb table lists in-frame clones only, not all of them. The sample carries fewer than 300,000 clones, 90% to 95% recorded once. Sequenced sample: peripheral blood. The receptors stem from a woman in her thirties with COVID-19, enrolled during active disease.

The chain combines TRBV9 with TRBJ2-1; TRBD2 aligns across 11 bases. V shed 4 bases, J shed 8 bases, and the junction held 14 bases outside the gene matches. From germline, CDR1 is SGDLS and CDR2 YYNGEE. CDR3 length: 17 amino acids. CDR3: CASSFRSLAGGSDEQFF. As DNA, the CDR3 is TGTGCCAGCAGCTTCAGATCTCTAGCGGGAGGCTCCGATGAGCAGTTCTTC.

J is TRBJ2-2 and V is TRBV3-1 (or the pseudogene TRBV3-2), with a possible D match to TRBD1 (5 bases). The CDR3 consists of 15 residues. Germline loops: CDR1 LGHDT, CDR2 YNNKEL (reference sequence). Trimming cost V 5 bases and J 2 bases, with 12 bases left between them. The CDR3 DNA is TGTGCCAGCAGCTTCCAGGGTACAAACACCGGGGAGCTGTTTTTT. It encodes CASSFQGTNTGELFF.

The chain's CDR3 is CASSKVKTGGIGNQPQHF. DNA for the CDR3: TGTGCCAGTAGTAAGGTAAAGACAGGGGGAATAGGCAATCAGCCCCAGCATTTT. V usage is TRBV19 and J usage is TRBJ1-5; 9 nucleotides align to TRBD1. J was trimmed by 2 bases and V by 4 bases; bases with no gene match: 12. This CDR3 contains 18 residues. The germline V gene encodes CDR1 LNHDA and CDR2 SQIVND (reference sequence).

The chain uses TRBV27 and TRBJ1-1, with D possibly matching TRBD1 (6 bases). The CDR3 covers 17 residues. Germline V gives CDR1 MNHEY, CDR2 SMNVEV (reference sequence). The V end lost 8 bases, the J end lost 3 bases, and 25 bases lay between the germline ends. In nucleotides, the CDR3 is TGTGCCAGCCGACCCCAGACCATACGGACAGTCGACACTGAAGCTTTCTTT. Translated: CASRPQTIRTVDTEAFF.

The chain links TRBV12-5 to TRBJ1-2; 9 bases map to TRBD1. This CDR3 comprises 13 residues. The J segment lost 6 bases and the V segment lost 6 bases, leaving 5 bases of the junction unmatched. CDR1 is LGHNT, CDR2 FRNRAP, per germline. This CDR3 is CASGRGTGNGYTF. The CDR3 nucleotides are TGTGCTAGTGGCCGGGGGACAGGGAATGGCTACACCTTC.

This chain connects TRBV4-1 to TRBJ1-6; 9 bases match TRBD1. This CDR3 is built from 16 residues. Trimming cost V 8 bases and J 7 bases; bases outside gene matches: 12. In germline, CDR1 is MGHRA, CDR2 YSYEKL. The CDR3 DNA follows: TGCGCCAGCGGAACATGGGCCGGGACAGGGAATTCACCCCTCCACTTT. Amino acids: CASGTWAGTGNSPLHF.

V gene TRBV9 combines with J gene TRBJ1-3, with 8 bases matching TRBD1. The CDR3 is 15 amino acids. V gave up 3 bases and J gave up 1 base; unmatched junction bases: 3. Germline V CDR1 and CDR2: SGDLS, YYNGEE. The CDR3 loop is CASSAGGASGNTIYF. DNA for the CDR3: TGTGCCAGCAGCGCAGGGGGCGCGTCTGGAAACACCATATATTTT.

This clone appeared a few times. This sequence joins TRBV5-1 and TRBJ2-3, with TRBD2 as a possible D gene (6 bases). V lost 1 base, J lost 3 bases, and 9 bases lay in between. Germline V CDR1 and CDR2: SGHRS, YFSETQ. The CDR3 spans 14 residues. The chain's CDR3 is CASSLQRVTDTQYF. In DNA, the CDR3 is TGCGCCAGCAGCTTGCAGCGGGTTACAGATACGCAGTATTTT.

This chain connects TRBV2 to TRBJ2-2, with a possible D match to TRBD2 (5 bases). CDR3 size: 14 residues. Trimming removed 7 bases at V and 0 bases at J, with 9 bases between. CDR1 and CDR2 (germline): SNHLY, FYNNEI. This chain's CDR3 is CASNPLANTGELFF. The CDR3 bases are TGTGCCAGCAACCCACTAGCGAACACCGGGGAGCTGTTTTTT.

The chain links TRBV5-4 to TRBJ1-4; perhaps TRBD1 as D (6 bases). CDR3 size: 16 residues. Germline V gene data show CDR1 as SGHNT and CDR2 as YYREEE (reference sequence). The ends were cut back, 4 bases at V and 0 bases at J, with 13 bases in the middle. DNA for the CDR3: TGTGCCAGCAGCCCCGGGGAGGGGGCAACTAATGAAAAACTGTTTTTT. Its translation is CASSPGEGATNEKLFF.

The rearrangement joins TRBV6-5 to TRBJ2-1; 8 nucleotides line up with TRBD1. With V trimmed by 4 bases and J by 0 bases, 2 bases remained unmatched. Looked up from germline, CDR1 is MNHEY and CDR2 is SVGAGI. This CDR3 comprises 15 residues. For the CDR3, the DNA is TGTGCCAGCAGTTTGACAGGGGTCTCCTACAATGAGCAGTTCTTC. It codes for CASSLTGVSYNEQFF.